Below are 31 T cell receptor beta chains sequenced from a single sample in a study of blood T cell repertoires in COVID-19. Here immunoSEQ multiplex PCR was the method, and the copy in TCRdb shows in-frame clones only, minus some. Of over 250,000 clones in the sample, 80% to 90% were seen once. The sample taken for sequencing was PBMCs or T cells enriched from blood (not recorded which). These receptors were obtained from a man between 25 and 39 years old with acute COVID-19.

The chain joins TRBV5-8 to TRBJ1-1, with D perhaps matching TRBD1 (5 bases). Germline V lookup: CDR1 SGHTS, CDR2 YDEGEE. V lost 6 bases and J lost 0, with 6 bases in between. The CDR3 has 12 amino acids. This CDR3 is CASIRVNTEAFF. DNA for the CDR3: TGTGCCAGCATCAGGGTGAACACTGAAGCTTTCTTT.

The chain uses TRBV28 and TRBJ1-1; D gene ambiguous. The CDR3 spans 13 residues. Per the germline V gene, CDR1 is MDHEN and CDR2 is SYDVKM. The V and J ends lost 7 bases and 0 bases respectively, with 9 bases between them. In DNA form, the CDR3 reads TGTGCCAGCACAAGAGCGGTGAACACTGAAGCTTTCTTT. Protein product: CASTRAVNTEAFF.

The chain uses TRBV5-4 and TRBJ2-7, with D perhaps TRBD1 (6 bases). Germline V gives CDR1 SGHNT, CDR2 YYREEE (reference sequence). The V and J ends lost 4 bases and 3 bases respectively, with 14 bases between them. The CDR3 extends over 14 amino acids. The CDR3 DNA follows: TGTGCCAGCAGCGTACCAGGACAGAACTACGAGCAGTACGTC. Translating gives CASSVPGQNYEQYV.

This chain connects TRBV2 to TRBJ2-5, with D maybe TRBD1 (5 bases). CDR3 size: 14 residues. V lost 4 bases and J lost 0, with 9 bases in between. Germline V gene sequence: CDR1 SNHLY, CDR2 FYNNEI. Written as DNA, the CDR3 is TGTGCCAGCAGTGCACAGGAGTACCAAGAGACCCAGTACTTC. Translated: CASSAQEYQETQYF.

This clone was counted a single time. V and J are TRBV7-9 and TRBJ2-7; D gene ambiguous. The CDR3 is 10 amino acids. V was cut by 3 bases and J by 6 bases, with 3 bases left in between. The germline CDR1 and CDR2 sequences are SEHNR and FQNEAQ (reference sequence). Written as DNA, the CDR3 is TGTGCCAGCAGCTTTCGCGAGCAGTACGTC. Translating it yields CASSFREQYV.

The rearrangement joins TRBV2 to TRBJ1-1, with 10 nucleotides matching TRBD1. Trimming removed 6 bases from V and 3 bases from J; junction bases left unmatched: 10. Germline CDR1 and CDR2: SNHLY and FYNNEI. The CDR3 length is 16 residues. CDR3 in amino acids: CASRINLGQGYTEAFF. CDR3 sequence (DNA): TGTGCCAGCAGGATAAATCTGGGACAGGGGTACACTGAAGCTTTCTTT.

The gene calls are TRBV11-3 and TRBJ2-7; 7 nucleotides match TRBD2. This CDR3 is 14 amino acids long. V shed 0 bases and J 6 bases; nucleotides not matched to a gene: 5. From germline, CDR1 is SGHNT and CDR2 YENEEA. The CDR3 coding sequence is TGTGCCAGCAGCTTAGATTCGGGGGGAAGCGAGCAGTACGTC. Residues: CASSLDSGGSEQYV.

The chain links TRBV6-5 to TRBJ1-4; the match to TRBD1 covers 11 bases. Trimming cost V 4 bases and J 6 bases; bases outside gene matches: 4. Germline CDR1 MNHEY, CDR2 SVGAGI. The CDR3 contains 15 residues. For the CDR3, the DNA is TGTGCCAGCAGTTTCCGGGACAGGGGGTATGAAAAACTGTTTTTT. It specifies CASSFRDRGYEKLFF.

This chain joins TRBV24-1 and TRBJ1-2; 7 bases match TRBD1. This CDR3 contains 13 residues. The ends lost 9 bases at V and 8 bases at J; junction bases unmatched: 11. CDR1 is KGHDR, CDR2 SFDVKD, per germline. CDR3 region: CATQTRGSEGYTF. In DNA, the CDR3 is TGTGCCACCCAGACCAGGGGGAGCGAGGGCTACACCTTC.

The rearrangement uses TRBV28 and TRBJ1-5; D unresolved. This CDR3 spans 14 amino acids. Germline V gene lookup returns CDR1 MDHEN and CDR2 SYDVKM. The V gene lost 7 bases and the J gene lost 0 bases, with 10 bases spanning the gap. The CDR3 here is CASTLPSSNQPQHF. The CDR3 DNA reads TGTGCCAGCACCCTCCCGTCTAGCAATCAGCCCCAGCATTTT.

The genes are TRBV19 and TRBJ1-5, with 7 bases that match TRBD1. V trimming: 6 bases; J trimming: 3 bases; junction bases outside the gene matches: 8. CDR1 is LNHDA, CDR2 SQIVND, per germline (reference sequence). The length of the CDR3 is 15 residues. Here the CDR3 DNA reads TGTGCCAGTAGAAAAGACAGGGCGGACAATCAGCCCCAGCATTTT. As protein: CASRKDRADNQPQHF.

The rearrangement uses TRBV27 and TRBJ1-1, with D possibly TRBD1 on 6 matching bases. CDR1 is MNHEY and CDR2 is SMNVEV in the germline V gene (reference sequence). The germline V and J ends were trimmed by 10 bases and 1 base, with 10 bases remaining between them. The length of the CDR3 is 12 residues. As DNA, the CDR3 is TGTGCCACAGGCAGGGGGAACACTGAAGCTTTCTTT. Translating it yields CATGRGNTEAFF.

The rearrangement joins TRBV29-1 to TRBJ2-3; TRBD1 matches at 8 bases. Germline CDR1 reads SQVTM; CDR2 reads ANQGSEA. The CDR3 contains 14 residues. V was pared by 6 bases and J by 4 bases, with 9 bases of the junction left unmatched. DNA of the CDR3: TGCAGCGTCGCCGCTAGACAGGGGTCAGATACGCAGTATTTT. This codes for CSVAARQGSDTQYF.

This chain links TRBV27 with TRBJ1-2; TRBD1 matches at 9 bases. The ends lost 8 bases at V and 4 bases at J; junction bases unmatched: 8. CDR3 size: 14 residues. Germline loops: CDR1 MNHEY, CDR2 SMNVEV (reference sequence). In nucleotides, the CDR3 is TGTGCCAGCGGGACAGGGCTTAATGGCTATGGCTACACCTTC. Protein product: CASGTGLNGYGYTF.

This chain connects TRBV4-3 to TRBJ1-2; maybe TRBD1 (5 bases). Germline CDR1 is LGHNA and CDR2 is YSLEER. The CDR3 consists of 16 residues. Trimming removed 0 bases at V and 8 bases at J, with 19 bases between. This CDR3 is CASSQDGGRESLGYTF. CDR3 DNA sequence: TGCGCCAGCAGCCAAGATGGTGGCAGGGAATCCTTGGGCTACACCTTC.

This rearrangement joins TRBV7-2 to TRBJ1-5, with TRBD1 matching 7 bases. This CDR3 region has 15 residues. Trimming at V came to 4 bases and at J to 9 bases, leaving 12 bases not matched to a gene. Per germline, CDR1 SGHTA and CDR2 FQGNSA. CDR3 nucleotides: TGTGCCAGCAGCTCGGAAAGGACAGGCTGGACGCCCCAGCATTTT. Amino acid sequence: CASSSERTGWTPQHF.

The genes are TRBV11-2 and TRBJ2-7, with unresolved D. CDR1 and CDR2 from the germline V gene are SGHAT and FQNNGV. The V gene lost 1 base and the J gene lost 2 bases, with 6 bases spanning the gap. The CDR3 extends over 13 amino acids. In DNA, the CDR3 is TGTGCCAGCAGCTTAGCAGCGACCTACGAGCAGTACGTC. Protein: CASSLAATYEQYV.

This clone was seen just once. The J gene is TRBJ1-1, the V gene TRBV19; D not resolved. Germline V lookup: CDR1 LNHDA, CDR2 SQIVND (reference sequence). Trimming took 3 bases from V and 3 from J, leaving 14 bases between them. This CDR3 has 15 residues. The CDR3 sequence: CASSILGRYDTEAFF. The CDR3 DNA follows: TGTGCCAGTAGTATTCTAGGGAGATACGACACTGAAGCTTTCTTT. The full variable domain, with the rest looked up from reference TRBV19 and TRBJ1-1, is DGGITQSPKYLFRKEGQNVTLSCEQNLNHDAMYWYRQDPGQGLRLIYYSQIVNDFQKGDIAEGYSVSREKKESFPLTVTSAQKNPTAFYLCASSILGRYDTEAFFGQGTRLTVV.

This sequence joins TRBV4-1 and TRBJ1-1; the D is unclear. Trimming removed 0 bases at V and 4 bases at J, with 12 bases between. Germline CDR1 MGHRA, CDR2 YSYEKL. The CDR3 length is 15 residues. The chain's CDR3 is CASSQDDGRSTEAFF. The CDR3 DNA reads as TGCGCCAGCAGCCAAGATGACGGGAGGAGCACTGAAGCTTTCTTT.

This chain's CDR3 is CASRSSGRGEQFF. CDR3 nucleotide sequence: TGTGCCAGTAGGTCTAGCGGGAGGGGTGAGCAGTTCTTC. The V gene is TRBV19, the J gene TRBJ2-1; 12 nucleotides agree with TRBD2. This CDR3 is 13 amino acids long. V lost 6 bases, J lost 9 bases, and 3 bases stayed unmatched. Germline values: CDR1 LNHDA, CDR2 SQIVND (reference sequence).

The chain couples TRBV24-1 to TRBJ1-1, with D unclear. Per the germline V gene, CDR1 is KGHDR and CDR2 is SFDVKD. This CDR3 contains 12 residues. V was clipped by 3 bases and J by 2 bases, with 3 bases between them. For the CDR3, the DNA is TGTGCCACCAGTGATCCAAACACTGAAGCTTTCTTT. Translating it yields CATSDPNTEAFF.

V is TRBV2 and J is TRBJ1-1; TRBD1 agrees at 9 bases. The CDR3 runs to 12 residues. Germline lookup yields CDR1 SNHLY and CDR2 FYNNEI. V lost 10 bases, J lost 4 bases, and 4 bases stayed unmatched. The CDR3 DNA reads TGTGCCACCGGACAGGGGCGCACTGAAGCTTTCTTT. The encoded protein is CATGQGRTEAFF.

The chain links TRBV7-3 to TRBJ2-1; weak D call: TRBD2 (5 bases). This CDR3 comprises 14 residues. Trimming took 5 bases from V and 9 from J, leaving 17 bases between them. Germline V gene lookup returns CDR1 SGHTA and CDR2 FQGTGA. The CDR3 sequence is CASSVNPWGAEQFF. The CDR3, as DNA: TGTGCCAGCAGCGTAAACCCCTGGGGAGCTGAGCAGTTCTTC.

CDR3 DNA: TGTGCCAGCAGCCGCAGACAGGCGAGCTCTGGAAACACCATATATTTT. This sequence encodes CASSRRQASSGNTIYF. The chain combines TRBV5-8 with TRBJ1-3; D possibly corresponds to TRBD1 (6 bases). CDR1 and CDR2 (germline): SGHTS, YDEGEE. The CDR3 extends over 16 amino acids. V was pared by 4 bases and J by 0 bases, with 14 bases between.

The J gene is TRBJ1-6, the V gene TRBV4-2; the D is unclear. This CDR3 is 13 amino acids long. Trimming left V 0 bases short and J 11 bases short, with 8 bases between. CDR1 and CDR2 from the germline V gene are LGHNA and YNFKEQ. This chain's CDR3 is CASSQDFGAPLHF. CDR3 nucleotides: TGTGCCAGCAGCCAAGATTTCGGGGCACCCCTCCACTTT.

This clone has more than one count but fewer than ten. This chain links TRBV27 with TRBJ1-2; 11 nucleotides line up with TRBD1. The germline gives CDR1 MNHEY, CDR2 SMNVEV (reference sequence). J was trimmed by 4 bases and V by 1 base; bases with no gene match: 8. This CDR3 is 17 amino acids long. The CDR3 protein is CASSLLSRTGGAYGYTF. DNA of the CDR3: TGTGCCAGCAGTTTATTGTCCAGGACAGGGGGCGCCTATGGCTACACCTTC.

The chain uses TRBV19 and TRBJ2-2; 13 nucleotides match TRBD2. J gave up 7 bases and V 7 bases, and 3 bases lay outside the gene matches. Germline CDR1 is LNHDA and CDR2 is SQIVND (reference sequence). This CDR3 has 14 amino acids. CDR3 amino acids: CASTGLAGVGELFF. CDR3 sequence (DNA): TGTGCCAGTACCGGACTAGCGGGAGTCGGGGAGCTGTTTTTT.

The chain joins TRBV11-2 to TRBJ2-7, with TRBD2 matching over 10 bases. The length of the CDR3 is 17 residues. In germline, CDR1 is SGHAT, CDR2 FQNNGV. The junction had 14 bases not matched to a gene; V was cut back by 4 bases and J by 5 bases. DNA for the CDR3: TGTGCCAGCAGCTCTCCGGGATTAGCGGGGGGTCGAGACGAGCAGTACGTC. This gives the protein CASSSPGLAGGRDEQYV.

This clone was observed a few times. The chain joins TRBV4-3 to TRBJ2-1; 9 nucleotides align to TRBD1. CDR3 length: 15 residues. With 4 bases clipped from V and 7 bases from J, the junction kept 8 bases outside the gene matches. Germline values: CDR1 LGHNA, CDR2 YSLEER. The CDR3 DNA reads TGCGCCAGCAGCCGCGGGACAGGGAGGAGGAATGAGCAGTTCTTC. Its protein product is CASSRGTGRRNEQFF.

This chain links TRBV5-1 with TRBJ1-3, with 7 bases matching TRBD1. Germline-derived CDR1 and CDR2 are SGHRS and YFSETQ. The CDR3 is made up of 16 amino acids. The V gene end was trimmed by 3 bases and the J gene end by 0 bases; junction bases not matched to a gene: 6. The CDR3 region has the DNA TGCGCCAGCAGCTCGCTGGGACAGAGCTCTGGAAACACCATATATTTT. Translation gives CASSSLGQSSGNTIYF.

V and J are TRBV27 and TRBJ2-1, with D maybe TRBD1 (5 bases). Trimming stripped 7 bases from V and 9 bases from J, with 19 bases between. The V gene's germline CDR1 is MNHEY and CDR2 SMNVEV (reference sequence). This CDR3 contains 14 residues. CDR3: CASTPGRWGSEQFF. Here the CDR3 DNA reads TGTGCCAGCACCCCTGGGCGCTGGGGCTCTGAGCAGTTCTTC.